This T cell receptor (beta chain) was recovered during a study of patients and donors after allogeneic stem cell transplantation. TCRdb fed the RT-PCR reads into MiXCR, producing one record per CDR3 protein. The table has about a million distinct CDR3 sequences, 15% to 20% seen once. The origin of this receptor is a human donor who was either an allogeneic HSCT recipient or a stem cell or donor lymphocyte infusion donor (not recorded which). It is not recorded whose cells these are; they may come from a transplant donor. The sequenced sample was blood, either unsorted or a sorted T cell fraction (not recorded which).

The CDR3 nucleotides read TGTGCCGCCAGGGGGCCGGGCGGGAGGGCGGTCAATGAGCAGTTCTTC. This translates into CAARGPGGRAVNEQFF. The J gene is TRBJ2-1, the V gene TRBV21-1; TRBD2 is the table's D call and was not checked against the DNA. TRBV21-1 has pseudogene status. The CDR3 length is 16 residues.